One TCR beta chain is described in this entry. Data came from immunoSEQ multiplex PCR; TCRdb stores just in-frame clones and leaves some out. The data show approximately 360,000 clones, around 90% seen once. This record comes from a study of blood T cell repertoires in COVID-19. Per the germline V gene, CDR1 is MNHEY and CDR2 is SVGAGI. This CDR3 is 15 amino acids long. V lost 6 bases, J lost 6 bases, and 6 bases stayed unmatched. Sequenced input: peripheral blood. This chain links TRBV6-5 with TRBJ1-5, with 12 bases identical to TRBD1. The sequence was collected from a young man with active or convalescent COVID-19. CDR3 protein: CASRSGTGGLQPQHF. DNA of the CDR3: TGTGCCAGCAGGTCCGGGACAGGGGGCCTTCAGCCCCAGCATTTT.